Below are 10 T cell receptor beta chains sequenced from a single sample in a study of cytomegalovirus exposure and HLA in healthy donors. Data came from immunoSEQ multiplex PCR; TCRdb stores just in-frame clones and leaves some out. Of 110,000 to 150,000 clones detected, roughly 89% appear once; the ten largest clones hold about 10%. Sequences were obtained from PBMCs. The origin of the receptors is a woman aged 18-35 years in good health and CMV-seropositive.

The V gene is TRBV11-1, the J gene TRBJ2-4; D is possibly TRBD1 (6 bases). Germline values: CDR1 SGHAT, CDR2 FQDESV (reference sequence). The CDR3 consists of 19 residues. The V gene lost 5 bases and the J gene lost 0 bases, with 23 bases spanning the gap. DNA for the CDR3: TGTGCCAGCAGCCAACAGAACAGGGATAATATTCTAGCCAAAAACATTCAGTACTTC. This sequence encodes CASSQQNRDNILAKNIQYF.

The CDR3 nucleotides read TGTGCCAGCGGATCTCTAGCGGGGGGGCTTGGCACAGATACGCAGTATTTT. Encoded protein: CASGSLAGGLGTDTQYF. The chain joins TRBV28 to TRBJ2-3; TRBD2 matches at 12 bases. V lost 8 bases, J lost 1 base, and 10 bases stayed unmatched. There are 17 residues in the CDR3. The germline gives CDR1 MDHEN, CDR2 SYDVKM.

J is TRBJ2-1 and V is TRBV5-4, with 12 positions matching TRBD2. CDR1 is SGHNT and CDR2 is YYREEE in the germline V gene (reference sequence). Trimming removed 1 base from V and 4 bases from J; junction bases left unmatched: 6. The CDR3 runs to 17 residues. The DNA for the CDR3 is TGTGCCAGCAGCTTGAATTCTCTAGCGGGGGGGTACAATGAGCAGTTCTTC. It is translated as CASSLNSLAGGYNEQFF.

The V call is TRBV28, the J call TRBJ1-2; TRBD1 aligns across 9 bases. Germline V gene data show CDR1 as MDHEN and CDR2 as SYDVKM. The CDR3 length is 13 residues. The V segment lost 6 bases and the J segment 2 bases; nucleotides outside the gene matches: 1. In DNA, the CDR3 is TGTGCCAGCAGGACAGGGGGGAACTATGGCTACACCTTC. Translated: CASRTGGNYGYTF.

The genes are TRBV5-1 and TRBJ1-1; D possibly corresponds to TRBD1 (5 bases). Germline values: CDR1 SGHRS, CDR2 YFSETQ. This CDR3 spans 15 amino acids. V was shortened by 2 bases and J by 2 bases, with 13 bases between the two germline ends. The chain's CDR3 is CASSFQGQINTEAFF. The DNA for the CDR3 is TGCGCCAGCAGCTTTCAGGGTCAGATAAACACTGAAGCTTTCTTT.

This clone was found once. The chain combines TRBV5-8 with TRBJ1-6, with a weak D call TRBD1 (6 bases). V lost 4 bases to trimming and J lost 7 bases, with 9 bases between them. The CDR3 sequence is 13 residues long. Germline V gives CDR1 SGHTS, CDR2 YDEGEE. CDR3 nucleotide sequence: TGTGCCAGCAGCCGAACAGGGAATTCACCCCTCCACTTT. Its translation: CASSRTGNSPLHF.

The chain recombines TRBV28 with TRBJ1-6; D call uncertain. CDR3 length equals 14 residues. Trimming removed 0 bases at V and 8 bases at J, with 8 bases between. The germline V gene encodes CDR1 MDHEN and CDR2 SYDVKM. The CDR3 is CASSLWGEDSPLHF. CDR3 coding DNA: TGTGCCAGCAGTTTATGGGGAGAGGATTCACCCCTCCACTTT.

V gene TRBV27 combines with J gene TRBJ2-3, with 8 bases matching TRBD2. CDR3 length: 15 residues. The ends lost 6 bases at V and 2 bases at J; junction bases unmatched: 7. Germline values: CDR1 MNHEY, CDR2 SMNVEV (reference sequence). The CDR3 spells CASRQRGRLTDTQYF. The CDR3 bases are TGTGCCAGCAGACAGCGGGGGCGACTCACAGATACGCAGTATTTT.

V gene TRBV28 combines with J gene TRBJ1-4, with a possible D match to TRBD1 (6 bases). The CDR3 is made up of 14 amino acids. V was shortened by 6 bases and J by 7 bases, with 15 bases between the two germline ends. In germline, CDR1 is MDHEN, CDR2 SYDVKM. The CDR3 sequence: CASRGQLFSEKLFF. The CDR3 bases are TGTGCCAGCAGAGGACAGTTGTTTAGTGAAAAACTGTTTTTT.

The rearrangement joins TRBV28 to TRBJ1-5; D uncertain. The V and J ends lost 4 bases and 0 bases respectively, with 10 bases between them. This CDR3 is built from 15 residues. CDR1 MDHEN and CDR2 SYDVKM come from the germline V gene. The CDR3, as DNA: TGTGCCAGCAGTTCGGCGGGTTATAGCAATCAGCCCCAGCATTTT. It is translated as CASSSAGYSNQPQHF.